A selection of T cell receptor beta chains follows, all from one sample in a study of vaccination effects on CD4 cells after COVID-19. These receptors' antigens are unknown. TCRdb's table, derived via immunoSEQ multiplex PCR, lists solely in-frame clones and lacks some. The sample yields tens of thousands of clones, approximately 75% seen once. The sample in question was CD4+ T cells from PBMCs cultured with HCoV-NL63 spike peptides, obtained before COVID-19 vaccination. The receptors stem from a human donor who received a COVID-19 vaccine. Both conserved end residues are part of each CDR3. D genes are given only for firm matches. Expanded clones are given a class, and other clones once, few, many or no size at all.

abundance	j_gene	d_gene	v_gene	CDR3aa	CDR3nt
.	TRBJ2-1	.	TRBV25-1	CASSVSGSYNEQFF	TGTGCCAGCAGCGTCTCAGGATCCTACAATGAGCAGTTCTTC
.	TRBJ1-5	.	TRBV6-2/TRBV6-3	CASSYRMMGASSSNQPQHF	TGTGCCAGCAGTTACAGGATGATGGGGGCCAGTTCGAGCAATCAGCCCCAGCATTTT
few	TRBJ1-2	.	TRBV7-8	CASSLFGTGDYGYTF	TGTGCCAGCAGCTTATTTGGGACGGGCGACTATGGCTACACCTTC
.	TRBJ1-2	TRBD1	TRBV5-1	CASSFDARQGGYTF	TGCGCCAGCAGCTTCGATGCCCGACAGGGCGGCTACACCTTC
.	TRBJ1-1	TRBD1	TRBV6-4	CASSFTGGTEAFF	TGTGCCAGCAGTTTTACAGGGGGAACTGAAGCTTTCTTT
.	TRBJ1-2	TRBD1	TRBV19	CASSQTTGARGLYGYTF	TGTGCCAGTAGCCAAACGACAGGGGCCCGTGGGTTGTATGGCTACACCTTC
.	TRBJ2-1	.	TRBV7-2	CASSIGGSSLNEQFF	TGTGCCAGCAGCATAGGGGGGTCCAGTCTCAATGAGCAGTTCTTC
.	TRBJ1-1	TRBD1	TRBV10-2	CASTDRDRVNTEAFF	TGCGCCAGCACTGACCGGGACAGGGTGAACACTGAAGCTTTCTTT
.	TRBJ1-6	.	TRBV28	CASSPGGSNSPLHF	TGTGCCAGCAGCCCCGGGGGGAGTAATTCACCCCTCCACTTT
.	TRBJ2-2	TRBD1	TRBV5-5	CASSSSTGLAATVELFF	TGTGCCAGCAGCTCGTCGACAGGGTTGGCGGCCACCGTGGAGCTGTTTTTT
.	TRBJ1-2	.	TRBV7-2	CASSLGTHRAGYGYTF	TGTGCCAGCAGCTTAGGGACCCACAGGGCGGGCTATGGCTACACCTTC
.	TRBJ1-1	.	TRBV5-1	CASSLAVGPNTEAFF	TGCGCCAGCAGCTTGGCAGTCGGCCCGAACACTGAAGCTTTCTTT
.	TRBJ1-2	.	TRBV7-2	CASSLSLGYTF	TGTGCCAGCAGCCTCTCTTTGGGCTACACCTTC
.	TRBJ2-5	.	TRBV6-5	CASSNGTPILKTQYF	TGTGCCAGCAGTAATGGGACCCCCATTTTAAAGACCCAGTACTTC
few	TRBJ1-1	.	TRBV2	CASRNRMNTEAFF	TGTGCCAGCAGGAACAGGATGAACACTGAAGCTTTCTTT
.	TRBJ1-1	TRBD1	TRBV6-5	CASRGAAGTGVSFF	TGTGCCAGCCGGGGGGCGGCCGGGACAGGGGTATCTTTCTTT
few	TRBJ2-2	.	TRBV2	CASTRGGNTGELFF	TGTGCCAGCACTCGAGGGGGGAACACCGGGGAGCTGTTTTTT
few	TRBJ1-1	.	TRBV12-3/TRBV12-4	CASSFSGQTEAFF	TGTGCCAGCAGTTTTTCGGGGCAGACTGAAGCTTTCTTT
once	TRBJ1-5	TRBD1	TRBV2	CASSIRTGSTRAQHF	TGTGCCAGCAGTATCCGGACAGGGTCGACCCGTGCCCAGCATTTT
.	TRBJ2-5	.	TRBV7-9	CASKFGVQETQYF	TGTGCCAGCAAATTCGGGGTCCAAGAGACCCAGTACTTC
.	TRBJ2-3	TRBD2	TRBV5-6	CASSFRGGRADTQYF	TGTGCCAGCAGCTTCCGGGGGGGCCGCGCAGATACGCAGTATTTT
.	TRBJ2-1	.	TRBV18	CASSPPGGVWLFF	TGTGCCAGCTCACCACCGGGCGGGGTGTGGTTGTTCTTC
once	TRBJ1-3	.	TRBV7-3	CASSLTPPYTTIYF	TGTGCCAGCAGCTTAACCCCGCCTTATACGACCATATATTTT
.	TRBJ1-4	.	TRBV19	CASSIGMGAQAEKLFF	TGTGCCAGTAGTATAGGAATGGGGGCGCAGGCTGAAAAACTGTTTTTT
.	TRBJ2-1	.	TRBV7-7	CASSLARSSYNEQFF	TGTGCCAGCAGCTTAGCGCGCAGCTCCTACAATGAGCAGTTCTTC
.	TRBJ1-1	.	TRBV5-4	CASSLGTSNTEAFF	TGTGCCAGCAGCTTGGGAACTTCGAACACTGAAGCTTTCTTT
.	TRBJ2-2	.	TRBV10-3	CATAPRGARVNTGELFF	TGTGCCACAGCCCCCAGAGGGGCGCGGGTGAACACCGGGGAGCTGTTTTTT
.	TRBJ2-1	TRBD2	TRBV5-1	CASSFGRGANEQFF	TGCGCCAGCAGCTTTGGGCGGGGGGCCAATGAGCAGTTCTTC
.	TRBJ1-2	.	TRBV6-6	CASSYPREASYSYTF	TGTGCCAGCAGTTACCCGAGGGAAGCCTCTTATAGCTACACCTTC
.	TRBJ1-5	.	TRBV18	CASSRAQRRVYNQPQHF	TGTGCCAGCTCACGAGCCCAACGCAGGGTCTACAATCAGCCCCAGCATTTT
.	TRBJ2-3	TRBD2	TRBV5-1	CASSYSGGAGDTQYF	TGCGCCAGCAGCTATAGCGGGGGGGCCGGAGATACGCAGTATTTT
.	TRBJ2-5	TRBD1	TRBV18	CASSPNRGQETQYF	TGTGCCAGCTCACCAAACAGGGGGCAAGAGACCCAGTACTTC
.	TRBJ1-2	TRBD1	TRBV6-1	CASSDSRGPSYGYTF	TGTGCCAGCAGTGATAGTAGGGGGCCGTCATATGGCTACACCTTC
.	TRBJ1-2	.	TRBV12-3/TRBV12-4	CASSRGQTYGYTF	TGTGCCAGCAGCCGCGGACAGACATATGGCTACACCTTC
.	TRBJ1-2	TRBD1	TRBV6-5	CASRPQGRLLYGYTF	TGTGCCAGCAGACCACAGGGGAGGCTCTTGTATGGCTACACCTTC
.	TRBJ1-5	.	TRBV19	CASSIRVGNQPQHF	TGTGCCAGTAGTATTAGGGTAGGCAATCAGCCCCAGCATTTT
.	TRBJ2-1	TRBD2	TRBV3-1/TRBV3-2	CASSQDPKTSGYNEQFF	TGTGCCAGCAGCCAAGATCCAAAAACTAGCGGGTACAATGAGCAGTTCTTC
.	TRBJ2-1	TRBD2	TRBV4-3	CASSQDLNSGGAAEQFF	TGCGCCAGCAGCCAAGATCTTAATAGCGGGGGGGCAGCTGAGCAGTTCTTC
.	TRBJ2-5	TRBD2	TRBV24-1	CATSGAVGGQETQYF	TGTGCCACCAGTGGGGCAGTGGGGGGGCAAGAGACCCAGTACTTC
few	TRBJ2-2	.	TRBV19	CASSHRQKSGELFF	TGTGCCAGTTCCCACCGACAAAAGTCCGGGGAGCTGTTTTTT
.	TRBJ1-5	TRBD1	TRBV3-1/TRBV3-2	CASSQAETGTGASNQPQHF	TGTGCCAGCAGCCAAGCCGAAACCGGGACAGGGGCAAGCAATCAGCCCCAGCATTTT
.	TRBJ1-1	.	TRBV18	CASSPPRPGNTEAFF	TGTGCCAGCTCACCACCGCGGCCCGGTAACACTGAAGCTTTCTTT
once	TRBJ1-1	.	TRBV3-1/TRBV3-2	CASSLGGPQAFF	TGTGCCAGCAGCCTAGGGGGGCCTCAAGCTTTCTTT
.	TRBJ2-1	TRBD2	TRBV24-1	CATSRGGSYNEQFF	TGTGCCACCAGTCGCGGGGGCTCCTACAATGAGCAGTTCTTC
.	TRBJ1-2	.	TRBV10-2	CASSEGRTSYGYTF	TGCGCCAGCAGTGAGGGCAGGACTTCCTATGGCTACACCTTC
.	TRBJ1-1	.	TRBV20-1	CSASLEGSYTEAFF	TGCAGTGCTAGTTTGGAGGGAAGCTACACTGAAGCTTTCTTT
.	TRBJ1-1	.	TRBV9	CASSTGGLNTEAFF	TGTGCCAGCTCAACGGGGGGACTTAACACTGAAGCTTTCTTT
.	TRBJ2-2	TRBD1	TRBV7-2	CASSTLPTGNEELFF	TGTGCCAGCAGCACCCTACCGACAGGGAATGAGGAGCTGTTTTTT
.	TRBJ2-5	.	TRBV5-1	CASSSGTREETQYF	TGCGCCAGCAGCTCCGGGACCAGGGAAGAGACCCAGTACTTC